These 12 T cell receptor beta chains share one sample of origin, sequenced in a study of blood T cells in healthy people across ages. A second PCR of about 7 to 12 cycles used a sample-barcoded 5' primer and a J-beta primer mix. Each CDR3 protein gets one entry after TCRdb re-called the 5' RACE reads with MiXCR. The sample shows some 940,000 distinct CDR3 sequences, 25% to 35% of them seen only once. The same sample was also studied in work on T cells of mothers and their children.

Sample: blood. The receptors shown here come from a woman in her thirties or forties in good health.

This clonotype has only a few counts. At one of its ends the junction is not consistent with the germline gene, which may arise from a read error. The J gene is TRBJ1-1, the V gene TRBV18; D is ambiguous. Germline assignment: CDR1 KGHSH and CDR2 LQKENI. The CDR3 has 14 amino acids. CDR3: CASSPPLLNTEAFF. The CDR3 region has the DNA TGTGCCAGCTCCCCACCCCTACTGAACACTGAAGCTTTCTTT.

In this sample, this clonotype turned up many times. The chain joins TRBV9 to TRBJ2-3; 7 nucleotides match TRBD2. Looked up from germline, CDR1 is SGDLS and CDR2 is YYNGEE. The CDR3 loop spans 14 amino acids. Losses at the gene ends were 4 bases for V and 3 bases for J; bases not matched to a gene: 5. This CDR3 reads CASSLGTITDTQYF. The CDR3 bases are TGTGCCAGCAGCCTTGGGACTATTACAGATACGCAGTATTTT.

This clonotype has ten or more counts. This rearrangement joins TRBV15 to TRBJ2-3; 11 nucleotides line up with TRBD2. In germline, CDR1 is LNHNV, CDR2 YYDKDF (reference sequence). J was trimmed by 0 bases and V by 1 base; bases with no gene match: 15. The CDR3 consists of 21 residues. In DNA form, the CDR3 reads TGTGCCACCAGCAGAGTTCACCCAACTGGACTAGCGGGCCTTAGCACAGATACGCAGTATTTT. This translates into CATSRVHPTGLAGLSTDTQYF.

The J gene is TRBJ1-5, the V gene TRBV5-5, with a weak D call TRBD1 (5 bases). The V end was cut by 4 bases, the J end by 1 base, with 12 bases between. The V gene's germline CDR1 is SGHKS and CDR2 YYEKEE (reference sequence). The CDR3 runs to 15 residues. The CDR3 here is CASSDHYRSNQPQHF. Here the CDR3 DNA reads TGTGCCAGCAGCGATCATTACAGGAGCAATCAGCCCCAGCATTTT.

The V call is TRBV9, the J call TRBJ1-4; D not certain. From germline, CDR1 is SGDLS and CDR2 YYNGEE. V was clipped by 2 bases and J by 1 base, with 9 bases between them. This CDR3 is built from 15 residues. CDR3 amino acids: CASSVGRQTNEKLFF. The CDR3 DNA sequence: TGTGCCAGCAGCGTTGGCCGACAAACTAATGAAAAACTGTTTTTT.

This clonotype appeared a few times. The chain has TRBV6-1 and TRBJ1-2; TRBD1 agrees at 7 bases. The CDR3 covers 15 residues. Germline V CDR1 and CDR2: MNHNS, SASEGT. After removal of 10 bases from V and 4 bases from J, the junction contained 15 bases not matched to a gene. CDR3 nucleotides: TGTGCCACCTCCTCATGGGACAGCCCCCTCTATGGCTACACCTTC. As protein: CATSSWDSPLYGYTF.

The sample holds one count of this clonotype. The chain links TRBV5-1 to TRBJ2-7; 10 bases line up with TRBD1. V gave up 4 bases and J gave up 7 bases; unmatched junction bases: 8. Germline CDR1 SGHRS, CDR2 YFSETQ. CDR3 size: 14 residues. CDR3 sequence reads: CASSAGTGVPEQYF. CDR3 sequence (DNA): TGCGCCAGCAGCGCCGGGACAGGGGTTCCAGAGCAGTACTTC.

This clonotype has only a few counts. The CDR3 region has the DNA TGTGCCTGGAGTGTACAGGGATTGGAGACCCAGTTCTTC. Translating gives CAWSVQGLETQFF. V is TRBV30 and J is TRBJ2-1, with D perhaps matching TRBD1 (6 bases). Germline V CDR1 and CDR2: GTSNPN, SVGIG (reference sequence). V lost 0 bases, J lost 13 bases, and 16 bases lay in between. CDR3 length: 13 residues.

This clonotype has a handful of counts. The chain employs TRBV15 and TRBJ2-3; D is tentatively TRBD1 or TRBD2 (5 bases each). The V gene's germline CDR1 is LNHNV and CDR2 YYDKDF (reference sequence). There are 13 residues in the CDR3. The V end was cut by 3 bases, the J end by 6 bases, with 10 bases between. CDR3 residues: CATSRGVQDTQYF. CDR3 DNA: TGTGCCACCAGCAGGGGGGTTCAGGATACGCAGTATTTT.

This clonotype was found once. The chain employs TRBV9 and TRBJ2-3, with D tentatively TRBD1 or TRBD2 (5 bases each). The CDR3 consists of 17 residues. The germline CDR1 and CDR2 sequences are SGDLS and YYNGEE. V was clipped by 3 bases and J by 6 bases, with 23 bases between them. The CDR3 DNA sequence: TGTGCCAGCAGCGCCAGTTCTGGGGGTTTTGCCGGCGATACGCAGTATTTT. Translated: CASSASSGGFAGDTQYF.

Only one count was recorded for this clonotype. At one end the junction does not follow the germline gene, possibly because of a read error. The chain recombines TRBV5-1 with TRBJ2-7, with D tentatively TRBD1 (6 bases). Germline V gives CDR1 SGHRS, CDR2 YFSETQ. The length of the CDR3 is 15 residues. The CDR3 coding sequence is TGCGCCAGCAGCTCCAGACAGGTGGGCTTTTACGGGCAGTACTTC. It codes for CASSSRQVGFYGQYF.

The chain employs TRBV12-3 or TRBV12-4 and TRBJ1-2; 10 bases align to TRBD1. The CDR3 spans 16 residues. The ends lost 7 bases at V and 4 bases at J; junction bases unmatched: 12. This CDR3 is CASTRPGTGVGYGYTF. As DNA, the CDR3 is TGTGCCAGCACCCGACCCGGGACAGGGGTTGGCTATGGCTACACCTTC.